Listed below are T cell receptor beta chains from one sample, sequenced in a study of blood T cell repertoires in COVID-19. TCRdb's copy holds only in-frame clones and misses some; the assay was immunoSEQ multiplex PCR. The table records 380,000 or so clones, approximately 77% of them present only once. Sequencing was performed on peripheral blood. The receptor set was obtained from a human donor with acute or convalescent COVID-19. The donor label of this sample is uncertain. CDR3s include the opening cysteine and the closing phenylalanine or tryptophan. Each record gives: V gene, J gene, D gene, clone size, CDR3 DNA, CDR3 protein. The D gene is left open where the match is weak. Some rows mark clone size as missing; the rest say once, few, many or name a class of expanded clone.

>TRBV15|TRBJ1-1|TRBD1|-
TGTGCCACCAGCTCGCGGACAGGGAAAAACACTGAAGCTTTCTTT
CATSSRTGKNTEAFF
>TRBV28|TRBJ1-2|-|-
TGTGCCAGCAGCTCGCCGGGGGGGGCTAATGGCTACACCTTC
CASSSPGGANGYTF
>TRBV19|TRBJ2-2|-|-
TGTGCCAGTAGAGGGGGTCCCGGGGTGGGAATCACCGGGGAGCTGTTTTTT
CASRGGPGVGITGELFF
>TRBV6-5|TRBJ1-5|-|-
TGTGCCAGCAGACCCACAGGGTTTGGCAATCAGCCCCAGCATTTT
CASRPTGFGNQPQHF
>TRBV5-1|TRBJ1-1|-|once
TGCGCCAGCAGCTTCGGACAGCCGAACACTGAAGCTTTCTTT
CASSFGQPNTEAFF
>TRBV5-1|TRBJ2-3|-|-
TGCGCCAGCAGCCGGACAGCACTTTCCACAGATACGCAGTATTTT
CASSRTALSTDTQYF
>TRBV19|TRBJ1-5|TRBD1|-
TGTGCCAGTAGTAGCCAGACAGGGGTGGGCCAGCCCCAGCATTTT
CASSSQTGVGQPQHF
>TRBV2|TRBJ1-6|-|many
TGTGCCAGCAAATCTGGGGTCGGGCGGGGAGCACCCCTCCACTTT
CASKSGVGRGAPLHF
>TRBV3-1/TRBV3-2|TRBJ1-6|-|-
TGTGCCAGCAGCCAACAGCCTATTACGGGTTCACCCCTCCACTTT
CASSQQPITGSPLHF
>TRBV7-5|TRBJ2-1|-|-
TGTGTCAGAAGCTTATCATCCAGCCGGGGGGACAATGAGCAGTTCTTC
CVRSLSSSRGDNEQFF
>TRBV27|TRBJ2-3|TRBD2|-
TGTGCCAGCGGCTTGAGCGGGGCCGCAGATACGCAGTATTTT
CASGLSGAADTQYF
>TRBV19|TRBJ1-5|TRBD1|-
TGTGCCAGTAGTGACAGGGGGAAAGGGAATCAGCCCCAGCATTTT
CASSDRGKGNQPQHF
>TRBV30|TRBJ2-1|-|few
TGTGCCCAAGGGGCCTCCTACAATGAGCAGTTCTTC
CAQGASYNEQFF
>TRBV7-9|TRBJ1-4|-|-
TGTGCCAGCAGCCCCCTCGGACAGATTAATGAAAAACTGTTTTTT
CASSPLGQINEKLFF
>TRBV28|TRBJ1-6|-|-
TGTGCCAGCAGTTTAAGGGACTGGGAACTTCAGGGATCTTCTAAGGGGCCCCTCCACTTT
CASSLRDWELQGSSKGPLHF
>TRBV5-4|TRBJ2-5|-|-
TGTGCCAGCAGCTCCGGCGTGGGGAGAGAGACCCAGTACTTC
CASSSGVGRETQYF
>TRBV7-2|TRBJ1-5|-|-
TGTGCCAGCAGCTTAGCGAGGACAAGCAATCAGCCCCAGCATTTT
CASSLARTSNQPQHF
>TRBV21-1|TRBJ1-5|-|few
TGTGCCAGCAGCAAAGTGCGGGGACAGGGTCCCTATAGCAATCAGCCCCAGCATTTT
CASSKVRGQGPYSNQPQHF
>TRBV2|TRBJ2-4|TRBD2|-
TGTGCCAGCAGAGGAGGGACTAGCGGGAGGGGAGCCAAAAACATTCAGTACTTC
CASRGGTSGRGAKNIQYF
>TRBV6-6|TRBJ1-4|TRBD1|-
TGTGCCAGCAGTTATGGGGAGACAGGGTTGGTGGAAAAACTGTTTTTT
CASSYGETGLVEKLFF
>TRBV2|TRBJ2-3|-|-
TGTGCCAGCAGTGAAGGGGCCACAGATACGCAGTATTTT
CASSEGATDTQYF
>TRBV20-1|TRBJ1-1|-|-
TGCAGTGCAGAAGGAGGCACTGAAGCTTTCTTT
CSAEGGTEAFF
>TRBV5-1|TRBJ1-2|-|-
TGCGCCAGCCGGGACCCGGGACTTTATTATGGCTACACCTTC
CASRDPGLYYGYTF
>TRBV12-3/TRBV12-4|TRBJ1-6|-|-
TGTGCCAGCAGTCCCTCGTATAATTCACCCCTCCACTTT
CASSPSYNSPLHF
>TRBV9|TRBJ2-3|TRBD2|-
TGTGCCAGCAGCGTAGTGCGGGAGGGTTTAGATACGCAGTATTTT
CASSVVREGLDTQYF
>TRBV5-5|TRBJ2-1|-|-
TGTGCCAGCAGCTTGGTACGGGGGGCATCCTACAATGAGCAGTTCTTC
CASSLVRGASYNEQFF
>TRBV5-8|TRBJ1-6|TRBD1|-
TGTGCCAGCAGCTTACAATCGACAGGGGCCGTTCCGCCCCTCCACTTT
CASSLQSTGAVPPLHF
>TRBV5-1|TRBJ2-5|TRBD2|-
TGCGCCAGCAAGGGACTAGCGGGGGTTCGTCCAGAAACCCAGTACTTC
CASKGLAGVRPETQYF